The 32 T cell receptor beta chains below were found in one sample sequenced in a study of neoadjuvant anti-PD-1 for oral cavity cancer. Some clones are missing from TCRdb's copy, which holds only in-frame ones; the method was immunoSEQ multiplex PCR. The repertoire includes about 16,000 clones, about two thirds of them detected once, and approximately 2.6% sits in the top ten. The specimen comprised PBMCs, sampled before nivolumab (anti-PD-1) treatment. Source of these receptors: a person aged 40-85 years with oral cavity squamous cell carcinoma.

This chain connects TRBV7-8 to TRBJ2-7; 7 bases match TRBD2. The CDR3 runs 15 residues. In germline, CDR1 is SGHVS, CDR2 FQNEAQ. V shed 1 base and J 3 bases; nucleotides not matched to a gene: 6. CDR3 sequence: CASSLGPAGNYEQYF. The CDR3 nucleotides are TGTGCCAGCAGCTTAGGTCCAGCGGGGAACTACGAGCAGTACTTC.

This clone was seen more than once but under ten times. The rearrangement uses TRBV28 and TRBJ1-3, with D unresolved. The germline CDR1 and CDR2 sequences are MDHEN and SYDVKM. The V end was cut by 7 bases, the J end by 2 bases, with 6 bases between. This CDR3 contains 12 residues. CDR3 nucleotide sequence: TGTGCCAGCAATGTGGCTGGAAACACCATATATTTT. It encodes CASNVAGNTIYF.

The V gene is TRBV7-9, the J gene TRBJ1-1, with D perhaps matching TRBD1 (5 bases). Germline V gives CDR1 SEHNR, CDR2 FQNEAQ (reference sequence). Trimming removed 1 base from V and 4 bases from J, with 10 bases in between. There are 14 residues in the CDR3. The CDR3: CASSLGWGGTEAFF. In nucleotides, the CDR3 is TGTGCCAGCAGCTTAGGTTGGGGGGGCACTGAAGCTTTCTTT.

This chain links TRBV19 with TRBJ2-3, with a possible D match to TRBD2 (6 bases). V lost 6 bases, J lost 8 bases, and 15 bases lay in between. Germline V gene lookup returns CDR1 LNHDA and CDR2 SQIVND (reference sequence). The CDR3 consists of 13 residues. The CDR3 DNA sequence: TGTGCCAGTAGCGCGGGATCCTCTGGTACGCAGTATTTT. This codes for CASSAGSSGTQYF. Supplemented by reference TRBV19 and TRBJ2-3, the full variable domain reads DGGITQSPKYLFRKEGQNVTLSCEQNLNHDAMYWYRQDPGQGLRLIYYSQIVNDFQKGDIAEGYSVSREKKESFPLTVTSAQKNPTAFYLCASSAGSSGTQYFGPGTRLTVL.

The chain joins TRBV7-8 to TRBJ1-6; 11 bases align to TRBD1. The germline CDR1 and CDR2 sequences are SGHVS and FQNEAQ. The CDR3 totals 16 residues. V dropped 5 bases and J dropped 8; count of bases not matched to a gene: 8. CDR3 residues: CASSRGTGGLHSPLHF. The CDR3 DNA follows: TGTGCCAGCAGCCGGGGGACAGGGGGTTTACATTCACCCCTCCACTTT. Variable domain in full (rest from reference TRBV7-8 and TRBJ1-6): GAGVSQSPRYKVAKRGQDVALRCDPISGHVSLFWYQQALGQGPEFLTYFQNEAQLDKSGLPSDRFFAERPEGSVSTLKIQRTQQEDSAVYLCASSRGTGGLHSPLHFGNGTRLTVT.

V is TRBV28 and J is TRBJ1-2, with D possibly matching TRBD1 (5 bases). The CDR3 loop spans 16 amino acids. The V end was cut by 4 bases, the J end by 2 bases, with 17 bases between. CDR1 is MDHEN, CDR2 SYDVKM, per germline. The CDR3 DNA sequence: TGTGCCAGCAGTTCCCTAAGGGACCCTTCCAACTATGGCTACACCTTC. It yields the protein CASSSLRDPSNYGYTF.

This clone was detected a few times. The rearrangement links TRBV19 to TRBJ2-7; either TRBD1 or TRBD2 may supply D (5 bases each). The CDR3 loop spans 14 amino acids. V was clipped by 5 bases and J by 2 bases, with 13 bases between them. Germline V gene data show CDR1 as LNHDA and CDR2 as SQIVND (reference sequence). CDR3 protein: CASSWGPRTYEQYF. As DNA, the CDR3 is TGTGCCAGTAGTTGGGGACCGAGGACCTACGAGCAGTACTTC.

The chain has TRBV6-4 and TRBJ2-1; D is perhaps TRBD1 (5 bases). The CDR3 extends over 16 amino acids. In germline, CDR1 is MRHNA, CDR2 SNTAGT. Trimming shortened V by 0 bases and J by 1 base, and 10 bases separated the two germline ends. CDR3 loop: CASSDSVGASYNEQFF. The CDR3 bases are TGTGCCAGCAGTGACTCAGTAGGGGCTTCCTACAATGAGCAGTTCTTC.

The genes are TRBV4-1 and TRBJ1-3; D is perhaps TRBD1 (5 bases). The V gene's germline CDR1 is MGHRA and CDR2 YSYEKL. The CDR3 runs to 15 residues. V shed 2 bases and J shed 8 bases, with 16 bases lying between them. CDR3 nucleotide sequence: TGCGCCAGCAGCCAAATAGCCGGGGGAGCGGACACCATATATTTT. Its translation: CASSQIAGGADTIYF.

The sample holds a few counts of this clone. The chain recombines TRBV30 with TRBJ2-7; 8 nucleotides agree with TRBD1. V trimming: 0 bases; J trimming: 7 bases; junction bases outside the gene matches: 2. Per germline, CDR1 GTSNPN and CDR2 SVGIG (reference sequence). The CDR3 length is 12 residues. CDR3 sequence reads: CAWSVQGVEQYF. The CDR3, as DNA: TGTGCCTGGAGTGTACAGGGGGTAGAGCAGTACTTC.

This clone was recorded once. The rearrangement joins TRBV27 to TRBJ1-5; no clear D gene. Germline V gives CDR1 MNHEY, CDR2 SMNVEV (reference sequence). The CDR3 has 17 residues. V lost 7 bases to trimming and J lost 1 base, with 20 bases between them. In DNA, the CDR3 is TGTGCCAGCAAATTTTCAGGCGACCTATGGAGCAATCAGCCCCAGCATTTT. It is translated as CASKFSGDLWSNQPQHF.

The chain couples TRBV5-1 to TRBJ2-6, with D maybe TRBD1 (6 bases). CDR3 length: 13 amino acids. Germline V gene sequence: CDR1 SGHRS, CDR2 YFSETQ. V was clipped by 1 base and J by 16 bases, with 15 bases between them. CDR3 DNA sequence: TGCGCCAGCAGCTTGAGCTTGGACAGCGGACTGACTTTC. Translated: CASSLSLDSGLTF.

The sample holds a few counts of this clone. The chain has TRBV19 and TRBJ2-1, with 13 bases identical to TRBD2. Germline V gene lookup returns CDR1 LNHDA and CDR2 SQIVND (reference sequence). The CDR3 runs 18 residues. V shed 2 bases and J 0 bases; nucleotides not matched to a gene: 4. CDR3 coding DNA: TGTGCCAGTAGTATAAGGACTAGCGGGAGAAGCTCCTACAATGAGCAGTTCTTC. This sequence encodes CASSIRTSGRSSYNEQFF.

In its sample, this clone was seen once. The CDR3 DNA reads TGTGCCAGCAGCCAATCTAGCACAGATACGCAGTATTTT. This codes for CASSQSSTDTQYF. This chain links TRBV2 with TRBJ2-3; D ambiguous. CDR1 SNHLY and CDR2 FYNNEI come from the germline V gene. CDR3 length: 13 residues. V was trimmed by 6 bases and J by 0 bases, leaving 7 bases between them.

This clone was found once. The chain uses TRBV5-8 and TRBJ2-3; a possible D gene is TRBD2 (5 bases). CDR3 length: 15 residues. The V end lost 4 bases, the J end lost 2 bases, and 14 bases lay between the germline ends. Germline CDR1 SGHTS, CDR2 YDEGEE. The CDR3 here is CASSHGSGITDTQYF. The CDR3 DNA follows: TGTGCCAGCAGCCATGGGAGCGGTATCACAGATACGCAGTATTTT.

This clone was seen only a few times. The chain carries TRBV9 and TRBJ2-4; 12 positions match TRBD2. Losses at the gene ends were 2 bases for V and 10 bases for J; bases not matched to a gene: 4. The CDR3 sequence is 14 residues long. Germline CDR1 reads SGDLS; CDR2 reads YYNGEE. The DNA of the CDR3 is TGTGCCAGCAGCGTTGCGACTAGCGGGAGTATTCAGTACTTC. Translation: CASSVATSGSIQYF.

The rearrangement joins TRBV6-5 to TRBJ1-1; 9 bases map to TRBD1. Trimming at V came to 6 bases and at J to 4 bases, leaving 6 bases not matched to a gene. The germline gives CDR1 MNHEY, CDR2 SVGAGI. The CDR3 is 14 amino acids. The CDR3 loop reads CASSITGGPTEAFF. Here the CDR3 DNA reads TGTGCCAGCAGCATTACAGGGGGCCCCACTGAAGCTTTCTTT.

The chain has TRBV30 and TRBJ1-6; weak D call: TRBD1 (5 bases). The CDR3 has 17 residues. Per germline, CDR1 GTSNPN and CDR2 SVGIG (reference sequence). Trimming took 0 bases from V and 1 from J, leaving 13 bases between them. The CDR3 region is CAWSVGAGWSYNSPLHF. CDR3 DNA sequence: TGTGCCTGGAGTGTAGGGGCGGGTTGGTCCTATAATTCACCCCTCCACTTT.

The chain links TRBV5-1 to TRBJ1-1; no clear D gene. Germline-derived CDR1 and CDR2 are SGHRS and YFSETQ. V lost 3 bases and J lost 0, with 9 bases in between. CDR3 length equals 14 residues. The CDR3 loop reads CASSSRVLNTEAFF. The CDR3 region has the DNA TGCGCCAGCAGCTCCCGGGTCCTGAACACTGAAGCTTTCTTT.

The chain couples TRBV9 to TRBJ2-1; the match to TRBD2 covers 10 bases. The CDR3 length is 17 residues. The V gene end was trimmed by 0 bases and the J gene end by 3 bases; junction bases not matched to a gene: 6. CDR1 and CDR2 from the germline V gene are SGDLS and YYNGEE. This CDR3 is CASSVGLAGGFYNEQFF. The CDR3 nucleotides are TGTGCCAGCAGCGTAGGGTTAGCGGGAGGTTTCTACAATGAGCAGTTCTTC.

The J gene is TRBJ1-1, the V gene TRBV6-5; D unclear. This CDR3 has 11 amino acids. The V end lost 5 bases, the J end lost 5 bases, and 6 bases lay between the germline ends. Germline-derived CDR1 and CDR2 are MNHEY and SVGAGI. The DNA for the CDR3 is TGTGCCAGCAGTGATATTACTGAAGCTTTCTTT. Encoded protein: CASSDITEAFF.

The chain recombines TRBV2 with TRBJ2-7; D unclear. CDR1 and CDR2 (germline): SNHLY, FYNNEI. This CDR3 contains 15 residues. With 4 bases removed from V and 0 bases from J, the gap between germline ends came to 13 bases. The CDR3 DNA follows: TGTGCCAGCAGTGTTTGGCGGAACAGCTCCTACGAGCAGTACTTC. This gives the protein CASSVWRNSSYEQYF.

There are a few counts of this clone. For the CDR3, the DNA is TGCGCCAGCAGTGACCGCTTCACCGGGGAGCTGTTTTTT. It is translated as CASSDRFTGELFF. The chain couples TRBV10-1 to TRBJ2-2; the D is unclear. The CDR3 loop spans 13 amino acids. Germline CDR1 is WNHNN and CDR2 is SYGVQD (reference sequence). With 3 bases removed from V and 4 bases from J, the gap between germline ends came to 6 bases.

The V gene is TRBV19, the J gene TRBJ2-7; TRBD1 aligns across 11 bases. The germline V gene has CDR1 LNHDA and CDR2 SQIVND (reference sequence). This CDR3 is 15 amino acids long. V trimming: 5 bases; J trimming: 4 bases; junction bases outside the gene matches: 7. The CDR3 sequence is CASSPRDRGMYEQYF. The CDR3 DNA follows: TGTGCCAGTAGTCCCCGGGACAGGGGGATGTACGAGCAGTACTTC.

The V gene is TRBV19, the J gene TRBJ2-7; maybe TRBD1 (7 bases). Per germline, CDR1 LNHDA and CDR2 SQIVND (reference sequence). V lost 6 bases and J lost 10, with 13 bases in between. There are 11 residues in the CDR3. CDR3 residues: CASREGQRQYF. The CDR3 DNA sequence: TGTGCCAGTAGGGAGGGACAGCGTCAGTACTTC.

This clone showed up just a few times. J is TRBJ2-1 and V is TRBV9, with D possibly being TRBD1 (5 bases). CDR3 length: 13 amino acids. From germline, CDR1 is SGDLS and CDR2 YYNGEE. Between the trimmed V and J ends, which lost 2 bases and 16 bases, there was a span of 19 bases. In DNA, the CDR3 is TGTGCCAGCAGCGTCTCTGGGCAGGGCCTACAATTCTTC. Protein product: CASSVSGQGLQFF.

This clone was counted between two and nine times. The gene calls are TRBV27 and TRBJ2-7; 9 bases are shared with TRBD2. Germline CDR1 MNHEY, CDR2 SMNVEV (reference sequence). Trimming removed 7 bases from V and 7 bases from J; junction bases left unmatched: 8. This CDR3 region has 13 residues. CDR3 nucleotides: TGTGCCAGCAACCTAGCGGGAAGTGGTGAGCAGTACTTC. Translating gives CASNLAGSGEQYF.

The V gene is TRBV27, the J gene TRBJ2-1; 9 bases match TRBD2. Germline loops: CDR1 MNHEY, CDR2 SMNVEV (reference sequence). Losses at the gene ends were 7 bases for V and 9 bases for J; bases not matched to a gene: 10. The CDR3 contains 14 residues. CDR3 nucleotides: TGTGCCAGCACCAAGACTAGCGGCTGGGGTGAGCAGTTCTTC. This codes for CASTKTSGWGEQFF.

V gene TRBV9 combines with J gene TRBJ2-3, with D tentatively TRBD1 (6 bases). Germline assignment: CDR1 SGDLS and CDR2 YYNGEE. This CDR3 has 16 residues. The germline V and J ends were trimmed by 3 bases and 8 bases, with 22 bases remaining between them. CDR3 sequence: CASSAVSGESGGTQYF. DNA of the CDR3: TGTGCCAGCAGCGCAGTGTCAGGGGAGTCGGGTGGTACGCAGTATTTT.

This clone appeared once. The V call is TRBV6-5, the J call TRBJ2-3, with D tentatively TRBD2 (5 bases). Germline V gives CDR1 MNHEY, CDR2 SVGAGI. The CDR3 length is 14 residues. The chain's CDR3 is CATQDSSFPDTQYF. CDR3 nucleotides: TGTGCTACGCAGGACTCCTCTTTTCCAGATACGCAGTATTTT.

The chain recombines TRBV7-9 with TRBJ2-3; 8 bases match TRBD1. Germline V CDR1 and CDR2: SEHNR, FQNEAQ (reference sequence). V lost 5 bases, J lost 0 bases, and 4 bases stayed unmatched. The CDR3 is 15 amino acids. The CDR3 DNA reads TGTGCCAGCAGCACGTGGACAGGGAGCACAGATACGCAGTATTTT. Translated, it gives CASSTWTGSTDTQYF.

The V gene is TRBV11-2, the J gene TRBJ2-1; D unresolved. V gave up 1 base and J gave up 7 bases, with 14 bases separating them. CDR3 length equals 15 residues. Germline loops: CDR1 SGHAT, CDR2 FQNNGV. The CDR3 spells CASSLVRGRLNEQFF. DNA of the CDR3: TGTGCCAGCAGCTTAGTCAGAGGCCGTCTTAATGAGCAGTTCTTC.